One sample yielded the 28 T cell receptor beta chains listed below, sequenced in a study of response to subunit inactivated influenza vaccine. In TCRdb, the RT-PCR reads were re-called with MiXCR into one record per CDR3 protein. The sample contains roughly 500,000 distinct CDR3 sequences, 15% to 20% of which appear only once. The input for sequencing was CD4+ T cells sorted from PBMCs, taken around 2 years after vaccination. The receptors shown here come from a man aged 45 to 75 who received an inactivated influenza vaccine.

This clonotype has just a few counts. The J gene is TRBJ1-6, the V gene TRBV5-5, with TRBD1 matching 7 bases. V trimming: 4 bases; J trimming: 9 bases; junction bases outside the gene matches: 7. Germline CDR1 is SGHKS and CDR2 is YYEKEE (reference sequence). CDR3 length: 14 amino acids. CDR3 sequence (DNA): TGTGCCAGCAGCCCGGGGACAGAGCTTTCACCCCTCCACTTT. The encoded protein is CASSPGTELSPLHF.

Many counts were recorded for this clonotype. The CDR3 DNA reads TGTGCCAGCAGTTTTCCTGTTACAGGGAACACTGAAGCTTTCTTT. This sequence encodes CASSFPVTGNTEAFF. This sequence joins TRBV5-5 and TRBJ1-1; TRBD1 might be the D (5 bases). This CDR3 spans 15 amino acids. Per the germline V gene, CDR1 is SGHKS and CDR2 is YYEKEE (reference sequence). Trimming stripped 5 bases from V and 1 base from J, with 15 bases between.

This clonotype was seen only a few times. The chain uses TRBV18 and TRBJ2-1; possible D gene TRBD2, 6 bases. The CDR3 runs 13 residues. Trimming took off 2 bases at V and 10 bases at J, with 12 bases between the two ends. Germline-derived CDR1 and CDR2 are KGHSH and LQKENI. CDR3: CASSPGGDREQFF. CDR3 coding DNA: TGTGCCAGCTCACCAGGAGGGGACCGGGAGCAGTTCTTC.

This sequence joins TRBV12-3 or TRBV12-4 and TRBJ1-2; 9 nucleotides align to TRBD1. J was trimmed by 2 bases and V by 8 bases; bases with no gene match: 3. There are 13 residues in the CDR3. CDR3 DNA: TGTGCCAGCCACGGACAGGGGAACTATGGCTACACCTTC. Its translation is CASHGQGNYGYTF.

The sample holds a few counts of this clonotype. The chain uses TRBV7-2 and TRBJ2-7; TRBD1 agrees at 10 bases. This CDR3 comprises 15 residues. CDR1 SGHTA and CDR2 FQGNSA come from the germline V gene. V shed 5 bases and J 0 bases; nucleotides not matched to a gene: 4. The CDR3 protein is CASSRDRGFSYEQYF. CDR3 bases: TGTGCCAGCAGCCGGGACAGGGGCTTCTCCTACGAGCAGTACTTC.

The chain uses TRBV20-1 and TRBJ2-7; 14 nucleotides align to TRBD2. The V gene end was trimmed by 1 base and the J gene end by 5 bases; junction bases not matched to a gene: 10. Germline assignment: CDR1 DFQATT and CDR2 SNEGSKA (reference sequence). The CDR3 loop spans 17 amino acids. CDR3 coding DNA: TGCAGTGCTAGAGGACTAGCGGGAGGGCCCCGCCAACACGAGCAGTACTTC. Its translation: CSARGLAGGPRQHEQYF.

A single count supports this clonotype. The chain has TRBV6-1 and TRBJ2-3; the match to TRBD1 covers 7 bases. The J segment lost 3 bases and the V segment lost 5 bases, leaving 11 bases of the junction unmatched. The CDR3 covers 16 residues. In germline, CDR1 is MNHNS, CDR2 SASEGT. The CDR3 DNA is TGTGCCAGCAGTCGGATGGGGCAGGGGGTAACAGATACGCAGTATTTT. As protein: CASSRMGQGVTDTQYF.

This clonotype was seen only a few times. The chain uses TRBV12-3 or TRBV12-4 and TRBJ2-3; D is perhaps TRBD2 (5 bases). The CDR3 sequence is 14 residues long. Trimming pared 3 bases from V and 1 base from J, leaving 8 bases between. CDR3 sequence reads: CASSLSSGTDTQYF. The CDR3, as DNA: TGTGCCAGCAGTTTGAGTAGCGGCACAGATACGCAGTATTTT.

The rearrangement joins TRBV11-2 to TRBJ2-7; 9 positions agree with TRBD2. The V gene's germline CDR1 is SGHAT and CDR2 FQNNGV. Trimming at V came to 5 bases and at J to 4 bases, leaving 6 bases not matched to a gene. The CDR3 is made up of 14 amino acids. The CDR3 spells CASSPWLAGYEQYF. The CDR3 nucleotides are TGTGCCAGCAGCCCCTGGCTAGCGGGGTACGAGCAGTACTTC.

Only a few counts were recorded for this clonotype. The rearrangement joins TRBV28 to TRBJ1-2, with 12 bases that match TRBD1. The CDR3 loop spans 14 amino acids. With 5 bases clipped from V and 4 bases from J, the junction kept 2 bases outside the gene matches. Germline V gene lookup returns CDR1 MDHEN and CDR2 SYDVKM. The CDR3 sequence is CASSGTGGRYGYTF. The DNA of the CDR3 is TGTGCCAGCAGTGGGACAGGGGGCCGCTATGGCTACACCTTC.

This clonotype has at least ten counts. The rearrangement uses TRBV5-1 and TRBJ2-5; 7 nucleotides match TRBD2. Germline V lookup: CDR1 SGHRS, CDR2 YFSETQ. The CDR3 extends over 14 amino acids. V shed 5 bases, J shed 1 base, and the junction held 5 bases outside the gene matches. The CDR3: CASRSSSGQETQYF. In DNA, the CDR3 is TGCGCCAGCAGATCGTCTAGCGGCCAAGAGACCCAGTACTTC.

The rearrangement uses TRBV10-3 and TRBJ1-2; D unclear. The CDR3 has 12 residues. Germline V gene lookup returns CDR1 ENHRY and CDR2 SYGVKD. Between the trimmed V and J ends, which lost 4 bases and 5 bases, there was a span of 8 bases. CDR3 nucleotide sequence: TGTGCCATCAGTGTTGACGATTATGGCTACACCTTC. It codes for CAISVDDYGYTF.

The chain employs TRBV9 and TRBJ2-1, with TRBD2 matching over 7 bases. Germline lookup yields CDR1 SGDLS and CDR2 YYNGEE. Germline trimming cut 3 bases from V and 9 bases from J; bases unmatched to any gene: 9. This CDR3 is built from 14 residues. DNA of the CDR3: TGTGCCAGCAGCGCCCGAAGACTAGCTGGTGAGCAGTTCTTC. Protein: CASSARRLAGEQFF.

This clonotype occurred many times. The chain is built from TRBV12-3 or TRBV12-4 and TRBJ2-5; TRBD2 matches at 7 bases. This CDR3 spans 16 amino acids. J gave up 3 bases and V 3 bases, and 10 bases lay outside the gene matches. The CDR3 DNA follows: TGTGCCAGCAGTTTTATAGGCGGGAGAGGGGAAGAGACCCAGTACTTC. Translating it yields CASSFIGGRGEETQYF.

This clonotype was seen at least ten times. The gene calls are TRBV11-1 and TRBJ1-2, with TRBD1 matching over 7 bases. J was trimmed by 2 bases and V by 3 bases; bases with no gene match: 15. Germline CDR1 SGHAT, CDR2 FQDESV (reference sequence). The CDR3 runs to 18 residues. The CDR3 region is CASSLEGAATPINYGYTF. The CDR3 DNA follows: TGTGCCAGCAGCTTGGAGGGGGCGGCTACCCCCATAAACTATGGCTACACCTTC.

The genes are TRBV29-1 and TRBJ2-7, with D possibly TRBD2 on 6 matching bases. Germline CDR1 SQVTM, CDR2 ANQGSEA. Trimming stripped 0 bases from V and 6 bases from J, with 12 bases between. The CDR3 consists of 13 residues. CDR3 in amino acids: CSVEESWGGEQYF. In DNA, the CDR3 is TGCAGCGTTGAAGAATCTTGGGGAGGCGAGCAGTACTTC.

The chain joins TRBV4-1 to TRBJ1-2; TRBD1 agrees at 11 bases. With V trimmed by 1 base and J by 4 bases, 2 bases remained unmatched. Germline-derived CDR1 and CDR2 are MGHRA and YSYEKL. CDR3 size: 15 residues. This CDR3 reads CASSQGGTGGYGYTF. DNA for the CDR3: TGCGCCAGCAGCCAAGGCGGGACAGGGGGCTATGGCTACACCTTC.

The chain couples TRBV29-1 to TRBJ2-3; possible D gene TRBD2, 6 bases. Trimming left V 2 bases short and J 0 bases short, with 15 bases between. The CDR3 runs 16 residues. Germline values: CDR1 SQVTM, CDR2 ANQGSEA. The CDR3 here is CSVEPRRGPSTDTQYF. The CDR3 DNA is TGCAGCGTTGAACCCCGGCGGGGACCTAGCACAGATACGCAGTATTTT.

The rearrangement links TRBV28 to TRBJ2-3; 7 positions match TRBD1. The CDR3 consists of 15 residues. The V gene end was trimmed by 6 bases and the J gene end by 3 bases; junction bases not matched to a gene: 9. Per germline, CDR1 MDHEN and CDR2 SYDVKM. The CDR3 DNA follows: TGTGCCAGCAGACGACAGGGTGGATTGACAGATACGCAGTATTTT. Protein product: CASRRQGGLTDTQYF.

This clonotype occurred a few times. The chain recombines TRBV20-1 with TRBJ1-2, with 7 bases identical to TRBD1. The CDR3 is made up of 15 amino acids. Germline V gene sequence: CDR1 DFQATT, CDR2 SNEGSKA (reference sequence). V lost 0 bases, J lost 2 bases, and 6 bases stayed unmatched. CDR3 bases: TGCAGTGCTAGAGATCGCACAGGGGCGAACTATGGCTACACCTTC. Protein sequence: CSARDRTGANYGYTF.

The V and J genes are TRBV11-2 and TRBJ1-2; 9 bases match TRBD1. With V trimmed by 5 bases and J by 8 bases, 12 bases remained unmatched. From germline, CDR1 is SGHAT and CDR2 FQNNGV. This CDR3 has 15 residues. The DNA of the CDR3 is TGTGCCAGCAGCCGCAACAGGGGGCGCATGAGGGGCTACACCTTC. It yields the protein CASSRNRGRMRGYTF.

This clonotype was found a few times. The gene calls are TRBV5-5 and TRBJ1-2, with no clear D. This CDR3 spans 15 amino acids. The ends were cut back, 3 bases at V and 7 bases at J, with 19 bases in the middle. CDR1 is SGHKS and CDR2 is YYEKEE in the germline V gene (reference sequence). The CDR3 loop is CASSYEGQVIGGYTF. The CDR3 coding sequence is TGTGCCAGCAGCTACGAGGGTCAGGTCATTGGTGGCTACACCTTC.

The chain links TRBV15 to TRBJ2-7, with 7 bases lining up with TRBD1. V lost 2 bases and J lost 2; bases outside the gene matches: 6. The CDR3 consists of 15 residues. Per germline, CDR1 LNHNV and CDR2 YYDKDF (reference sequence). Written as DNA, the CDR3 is TGTGCCACCAGCAGACAAGGACAGGCTACCTACGAGCAGTACTTC. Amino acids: CATSRQGQATYEQYF.

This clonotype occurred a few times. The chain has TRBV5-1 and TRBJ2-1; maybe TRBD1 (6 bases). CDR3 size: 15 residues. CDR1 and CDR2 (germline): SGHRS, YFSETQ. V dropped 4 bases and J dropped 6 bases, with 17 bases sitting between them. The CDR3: CASSEDRLVGNEQFF. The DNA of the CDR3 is TGCGCCAGCAGCGAGGACAGACTGGTAGGCAATGAGCAGTTCTTC.

This CDR3 is CASSPQAREQYF. In DNA, the CDR3 is TGTGCCAGCAGCCCCCAGGCTAGGGAGCAGTACTTC. V usage is TRBV7-2 and J usage is TRBJ2-7; D is undetermined. The germline V and J ends were trimmed by 5 bases and 7 bases, with 12 bases remaining between them. The V gene's germline CDR1 is SGHTA and CDR2 FQGNSA. The CDR3 is made up of 12 amino acids.

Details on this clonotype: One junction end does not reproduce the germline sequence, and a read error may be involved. CDR3 coding DNA: TGTAGTGCTTGTACGCTCAAGGAGGATCAGCCCCAGCATTTT. Its protein is CSACTLKEDQPQHF. The chain links TRBV20-1 to TRBJ1-5; D uncertain. The CDR3 contains 14 residues. Per germline, CDR1 DFQATT and CDR2 SNEGSKA (reference sequence).

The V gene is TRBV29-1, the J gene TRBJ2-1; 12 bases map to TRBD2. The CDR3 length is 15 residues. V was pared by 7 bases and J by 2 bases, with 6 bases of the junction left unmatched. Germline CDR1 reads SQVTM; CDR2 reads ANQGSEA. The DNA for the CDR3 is TGCAGCGGCAAAAGGACTAGCGGGACCTACAATGAGCAGTTCTTC. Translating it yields CSGKRTSGTYNEQFF.

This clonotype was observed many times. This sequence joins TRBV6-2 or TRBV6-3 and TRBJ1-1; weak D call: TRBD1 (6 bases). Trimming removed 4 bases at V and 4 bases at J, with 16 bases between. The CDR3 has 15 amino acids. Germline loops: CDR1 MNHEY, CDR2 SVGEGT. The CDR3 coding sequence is TGTGCCAGCAGTTCTCCCCGTCGGGGGGCCACTGAAGCTTTCTTT. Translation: CASSSPRRGATEAFF.